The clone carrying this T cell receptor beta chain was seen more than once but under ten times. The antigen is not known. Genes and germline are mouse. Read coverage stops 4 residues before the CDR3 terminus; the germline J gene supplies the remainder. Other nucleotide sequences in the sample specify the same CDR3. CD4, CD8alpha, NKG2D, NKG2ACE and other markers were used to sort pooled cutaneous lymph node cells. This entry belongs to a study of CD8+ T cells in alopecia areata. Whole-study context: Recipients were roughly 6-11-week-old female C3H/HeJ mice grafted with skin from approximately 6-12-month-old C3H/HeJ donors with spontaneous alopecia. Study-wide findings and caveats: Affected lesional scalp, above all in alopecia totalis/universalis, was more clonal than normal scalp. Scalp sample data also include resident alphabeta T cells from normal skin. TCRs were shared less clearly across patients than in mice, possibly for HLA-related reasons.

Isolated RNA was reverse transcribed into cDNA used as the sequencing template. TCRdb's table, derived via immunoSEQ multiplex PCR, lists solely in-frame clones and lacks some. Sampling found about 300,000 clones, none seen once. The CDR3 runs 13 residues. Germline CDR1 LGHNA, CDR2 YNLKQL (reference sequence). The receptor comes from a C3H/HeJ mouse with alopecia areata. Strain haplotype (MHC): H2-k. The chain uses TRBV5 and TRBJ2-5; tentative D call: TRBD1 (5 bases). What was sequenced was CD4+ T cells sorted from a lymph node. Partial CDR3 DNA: TGTGCCAGCAGCCAACAGGGAGGAGAC. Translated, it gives CASSQQGGD. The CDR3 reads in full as CASSQQGGDTQYF.